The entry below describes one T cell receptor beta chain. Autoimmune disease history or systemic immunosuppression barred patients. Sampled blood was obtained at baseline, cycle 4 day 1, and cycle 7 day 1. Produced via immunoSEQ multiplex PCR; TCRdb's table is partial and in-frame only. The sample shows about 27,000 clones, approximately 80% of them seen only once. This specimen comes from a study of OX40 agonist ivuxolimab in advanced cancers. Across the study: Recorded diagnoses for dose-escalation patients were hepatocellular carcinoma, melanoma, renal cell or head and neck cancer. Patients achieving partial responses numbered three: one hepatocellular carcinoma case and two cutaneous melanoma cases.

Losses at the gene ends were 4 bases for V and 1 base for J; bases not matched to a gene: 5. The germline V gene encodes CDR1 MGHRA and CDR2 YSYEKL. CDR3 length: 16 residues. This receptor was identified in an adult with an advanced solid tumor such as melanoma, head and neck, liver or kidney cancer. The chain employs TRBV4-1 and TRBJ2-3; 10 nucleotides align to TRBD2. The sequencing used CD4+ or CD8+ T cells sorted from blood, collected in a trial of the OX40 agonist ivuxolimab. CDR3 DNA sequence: TGCGCCAGCAGCCCCGCAGCGGGGGGGGGCACAGATACGCAGTATTTT. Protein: CASSPAAGGGTDTQYF.